This T cell receptor (beta chain) came from a study of blood T cell repertoires in COVID-19. The CDR3 is made up of 13 amino acids. Per germline, CDR1 LNHDA and CDR2 SQIVND (reference sequence). Losses at the gene ends were 5 bases for V and 7 bases for J; bases not matched to a gene: 2. This clone was seen only once. Repertoires were generated with immunoSEQ multiplex PCR, while TCRdb's copy carries only in-frame clones and drops some. Here the sample spans around 170,000 clones, around four fifths being singletons. The rearrangement joins TRBV19 to TRBJ2-2; 9 nucleotides agree with TRBD2. Input material: peripheral blood. This clonotype was sampled from a man between 65 and 79 years old who had recovered from COVID-19. CDR3 in amino acids: CASSGGRGGELFF. CDR3 nucleotides: TGTGCCAGTAGTGGCGGGAGGGGCGGGGAGCTGTTTTTT.